These 10 T cell receptor beta chains came from one sample sequenced in a study of cytomegalovirus exposure and HLA in healthy donors. Generated by immunoSEQ multiplex PCR, the TCRdb table keeps only in-frame clones and is missing some. The table lists roughly 60,000 clones, about 91% of them singletons. Sequencing was carried out using PBMCs. These receptors were collected from a woman aged 18-29 years in good health and CMV-seronegative.

This clone was recorded once. The CDR3 bases are TGTGCCAGCAGTTTCGGGTTGAGCTCCTACGAGCAGTACTTC. Translated: CASSFGLSSYEQYF. The chain carries TRBV6-6 and TRBJ2-7; D gene unclear. The CDR3 extends over 14 amino acids. From germline, CDR1 is MNHNY and CDR2 SVGAGI (reference sequence). The V and J ends lost 4 bases and 0 bases respectively, with 10 bases between them.

This clone was seen a few times. V is TRBV5-1 and J is TRBJ1-1, with 7 bases identical to TRBD1. CDR1 and CDR2 (germline): SGHRS, YFSETQ. This CDR3 region has 14 residues. J gave up 0 bases and V 2 bases, and 1 base lay outside the gene matches. As DNA, the CDR3 is TGCGCCAGCAGCTTAACAGGGGTGAACACTGAAGCTTTCTTT. Translated, it gives CASSLTGVNTEAFF.

This clone was picked up one time. This chain connects TRBV6-6 to TRBJ1-1, with D hard to call. The CDR3 has 14 residues. The germline V gene has CDR1 MNHNY and CDR2 SVGAGI (reference sequence). The V end was cut by 7 bases, the J end by 0 bases, with 12 bases between. In DNA, the CDR3 is TGTGCCAGCAAAGTCGGGGTGGTGAACACTGAAGCTTTCTTT. Residues: CASKVGVVNTEAFF.

The J gene is TRBJ2-5, the V gene TRBV15; a weak D match, TRBD2 (6 bases). Germline V lookup: CDR1 LNHNV, CDR2 YYDKDF (reference sequence). This CDR3 is 14 amino acids long. V was trimmed by 3 bases and J by 5 bases, leaving 13 bases between them. CDR3 sequence: CATSRETRGETQYF. The DNA of the CDR3 is TGTGCCACCAGCAGGGAAACCCGGGGGGAGACCCAGTACTTC.

The sample holds one count of this clone. This chain links TRBV19 with TRBJ1-1; D is ambiguous. The CDR3 length is 15 residues. V was cut by 10 bases and J by 0 bases, with 18 bases left in between. Per germline, CDR1 LNHDA and CDR2 SQIVND (reference sequence). The CDR3 loop is CATNAVEGMNTEAFF. The CDR3 DNA is TGTGCCACGAACGCGGTAGAGGGCATGAACACTGAAGCTTTCTTT.

The chain combines TRBV9 with TRBJ1-1; 7 nucleotides line up with TRBD1. CDR1 and CDR2 (germline): SGDLS, YYNGEE. V gave up 4 bases and J gave up 5 bases; unmatched junction bases: 8. This CDR3 spans 14 amino acids. The CDR3 sequence: CASSPGQLRTEAFF. The CDR3 DNA follows: TGTGCCAGCAGCCCGGGACAGTTGCGGACTGAAGCTTTCTTT.

The rearrangement links TRBV7-9 to TRBJ2-5; D is unresolved. Trimming removed 5 bases from V and 2 bases from J, with 15 bases in between. Germline CDR1 reads SEHNR; CDR2 reads FQNEAQ (reference sequence). CDR3 length: 15 residues. CDR3 bases: TGTGCCAGCAGCCCCGCCGTCGAGAGTCAAGAGACCCAGTACTTC. Translated: CASSPAVESQETQYF.

The chain carries TRBV9 and TRBJ2-7; D is uncertain. The germline gives CDR1 SGDLS, CDR2 YYNGEE. The V end lost 4 bases, the J end lost 1 base, and 6 bases lay between the germline ends. The CDR3 covers 12 residues. DNA of the CDR3: TGTGCCAGCAGCCGACATTCCTACGAGCAGTACTTC. Translated, it gives CASSRHSYEQYF.

CDR3: CASSHPTGTGVNEQFF. The CDR3 DNA sequence: TGCGCCAGCAGCCACCCTACCGGGACAGGGGTCAATGAGCAGTTCTTC. The V gene is TRBV5-1, the J gene TRBJ2-1; 10 bases line up with TRBD1. After removal of 4 bases from V and 6 bases from J, the junction contained 10 bases not matched to a gene. The length of the CDR3 is 16 residues. Per the germline V gene, CDR1 is SGHRS and CDR2 is YFSETQ.

The chain employs TRBV15 and TRBJ1-2; 9 bases line up with TRBD1. Germline V gene lookup returns CDR1 LNHNV and CDR2 YYDKDF (reference sequence). This CDR3 has 15 amino acids. V lost 0 bases, J lost 5 bases, and 4 bases stayed unmatched. The CDR3 DNA reads as TGTGCCACCAGCAGAGACCTCGGGACAGGGTATGGCTACACCTTC. It encodes CATSRDLGTGYGYTF.